Listed below are T cell receptor beta chains from one sample, sequenced in a study of cytomegalovirus exposure and HLA in healthy donors. The data were produced by immunoSEQ multiplex PCR, yet TCRdb's version contains in-frame clones alone and is incomplete. The data hold roughly 120,000 clones, with approximately 68% observed a single time. The specimen was PBMCs. The receptors were gathered from a man younger than 40 in good health and CMV-seropositive. The CDR3 runs from the conserved cysteine through the conserved F or W. The D gene is left open where the match is weak. The listing skips clone size in some rows; elsewhere it reads once, few, many or a size class.

TRBV21-1,-,-,TRBJ1-5,TGTGCCAGCAGTTTTAGGGGGCTAAAAGGCAATCAGCCCCAGCATTTT,CASSFRGLKGNQPQHF
TRBV5-1,-,TRBD1,TRBJ1-2,TGCGCCAGCAGCTTGGACAGGGGGCACTCGTCAGGTGGCTACACCTTC,CASSLDRGHSSGGYTF
TRBV28,-,-,TRBJ2-7,TGTGCCAGCAGTACAGGGACCTACGAGCAGTACTTC,CASSTGTYEQYF
TRBV7-2,-,-,TRBJ2-1,TGTGCCAGCATCGACTCTCCCCAGGGGATGTGGAATGAGCAGTTCTTC,CASIDSPQGMWNEQFF
TRBV28,-,-,TRBJ2-7,TGTGCCAGCAGTTTAAGGGGGGGAGGGGACGAGCAGTACTTC,CASSLRGGGDEQYF
TRBV25-1,few,TRBD2,TRBJ2-3,TGTGGCGTCGGGCTAGCGGGAGTAGGTACGCAGTATTTT,CGVGLAGVGTQYF
TRBV6-4,-,-,TRBJ1-1,TGTGCCAGCAGTCCGGACTTTAACACTGAAGCTTTCTTT,CASSPDFNTEAFF
TRBV7-2,-,TRBD2,TRBJ2-1,TGTGCCAGCAGCTTCGTGGGGAGCGGGACCAATGAGCAGTTCTTC,CASSFVGSGTNEQFF
TRBV27,-,TRBD1,TRBJ2-7,TGTGCCAGCACCCGGGACAGGGCGACCTACGAGCAGTACTTC,CASTRDRATYEQYF
TRBV29-1,few,TRBD2,TRBJ2-1,TGCAGCGGACAACCCCTAGCGGTGCAGGGGTTCTTC,CSGQPLAVQGFF
TRBV5-1,-,-,TRBJ2-3,TGCGCCAGCAGCTTAGAGGCTCTTCAAGATACGCAGTATTTT,CASSLEALQDTQYF
TRBV19,-,-,TRBJ2-7,TGTGCCACTCGGCGGCAGGGGGGATCTTACGAGCAGTACTTC,CATRRQGGSYEQYF
TRBV13,-,TRBD2,TRBJ2-7,TGTGCCAGCAGCTCTGTCTTTTTTTCTAGCGGCGAGCAGTACTTC,CASSSVFFSSGEQYF
TRBV6-1,-,TRBD1,TRBJ2-1,TGTGCCAGCAGTGCCGGGACAGTGTCCTACAATGAGCAGTTCTTC,CASSAGTVSYNEQFF
TRBV2,-,TRBD1,TRBJ2-7,TGTGCCAGCAGTGGACAGGGTTCGAGCTCCTACGAGCAGTACTTC,CASSGQGSSSYEQYF
TRBV18,few,-,TRBJ2-7,TGTGCCAGCTCACTTTCCGGAGGTGGGGAGCAGTACTTC,CASSLSGGGEQYF
TRBV27,-,TRBD1,TRBJ1-3,TGTGCCAGCAGTCTCTCGACAGGGGTTGGAAACACCATATATTTT,CASSLSTGVGNTIYF
TRBV11-2,-,-,TRBJ2-7,TGTGCCAGCAGCTTGTGGCAGGTCGGCGAGCAGTACTTC,CASSLWQVGEQYF
TRBV29-1,-,-,TRBJ2-2,TGCAGCTCGGACAGCGACACCGGGGTGCTGTTTTTT,CSSDSDTGVLFF
TRBV7-8,-,-,TRBJ1-2,TGTGCCAGCAGCGAATCAGGGGTTAGAGGCTACACCTTC,CASSESGVRGYTF
TRBV10-1,-,TRBD1,TRBJ2-3,TGCGCCAGCGGGGACAGGGACACAGATACGCAGTATTTT,CASGDRDTDTQYF
TRBV28,once,TRBD2,TRBJ2-5,TGTGCCAGCAGTTCGACTAGCGGGAGGAGGGAGACCCAGTACTTC,CASSSTSGRRETQYF
TRBV7-6,-,TRBD2,TRBJ2-7,TGTGCCAGCAGCCCCGTGCGGGGGACCTTCTTCTTC,CASSPVRGTFFF
TRBV9,few,TRBD2,TRBJ2-7,TGTGCCAGCAGCGAGGGTAGCGGGTGGGCCTACGAGCAGTACTTC,CASSEGSGWAYEQYF
TRBV19,few,-,TRBJ1-5,TGTGCCAGTAGGGACATTCAGCCCTCGCCCCAGCATTTT,CASRDIQPSPQHF
TRBV5-1,-,-,TRBJ2-7,TGCGCCAGCAGCTCACAGGGAGGGTACGAGCAGTACTTC,CASSSQGGYEQYF
TRBV29-1,-,-,TRBJ1-5,TGTAGCGTTGCGAGGGAACGCAATCAGCCCCAGCATTTT,CSVARERNQPQHF
TRBV7-8,few,TRBD1,TRBJ1-6,TGTGCCAGCAGCTTAGTCCCAGGGGGAAAAGGTTCACCCCTCCACTTT,CASSLVPGGKGSPLHF
TRBV18,few,TRBD1,TRBJ2-7,TGTGCCAGCTCACCGGGGACAGGGACCCGCGAGCAGTACTTC,CASSPGTGTREQYF
TRBV7-9,-,-,TRBJ2-5,TGTGCCAGCAGCTTAGCGGCGCTAGCTATGGAGACCCAGTACTTC,CASSLAALAMETQYF
TRBV19,once,TRBD2,TRBJ2-3,TGTGCCAGTGGCGGGAGGAGCACAGATACGCAGTATTTT,CASGGRSTDTQYF
TRBV7-2,-,TRBD2,TRBJ2-7,TGTGCCAGCAGCCCGAGACTAGCGGGGTACGAGCAGTACTTC,CASSPRLAGYEQYF
TRBV4-2,-,-,TRBJ1-3,TGTGCCAGTTCAGGTTTTCGAAACACCATATATTTT,CASSGFRNTIYF
TRBV5-6,-,TRBD2,TRBJ2-3,TGTGCCAGCAGCCCAGGGCTAGCGGGAGGAGGGGATACGCAGTATTTT,CASSPGLAGGGDTQYF
TRBV7-9,once,-,TRBJ1-1,TGTGCCAGCAGCCTCCTGAGTGAAGCTTTCTTT,CASSLLSEAFF
TRBV29-1,-,TRBD1,TRBJ1-2,TGCAGCGCCAGGACAGGGATCGACTATGGCTACACCTTC,CSARTGIDYGYTF
TRBV5-6,-,-,TRBJ2-7,TGTGCCAGCAGCTTTACTTCCGATTTGGACGAGCAGTACTTC,CASSFTSDLDEQYF
TRBV27,-,-,TRBJ2-7,TGTGCCAGCGGAGGCTACGAGCAGTACTTC,CASGGYEQYF
TRBV11-3,-,TRBD2,TRBJ2-3,TGTGCCAGCAGCTTTAGCGGGAGCACAGATACGCAGTATTTT,CASSFSGSTDTQYF
TRBV23-1,-,TRBD1,TRBJ2-7,TGCGCCAGCAGTCCGAGACAGGGTAGGTGCTACGAGCAGTACTTC,CASSPRQGRCYEQYF
TRBV5-5,few,-,TRBJ1-5,TGTGCCAGCAGCTTGGTCCCGGAGGGTAATAGCAATCAGCCCCAGCATTTT,CASSLVPEGNSNQPQHF
TRBV7-2,-,-,TRBJ2-1,TGTGCCAGCAGCTTAGTGGCGGGGGCAAGCTCCTACAATGAGCAGTTCTTC,CASSLVAGASSYNEQFF
TRBV7-8,-,-,TRBJ1-2,TGTGCCAGCAGCTTAGAACTCGAGGGAGTAGGCTATGGCTACACCTTC,CASSLELEGVGYGYTF
TRBV11-2,-,TRBD2,TRBJ2-1,TGTGCCAGCAGCTTCTGGGGAGGGTTGCAGGGTGAGCAGTTCTTC,CASSFWGGLQGEQFF
TRBV7-2,-,TRBD2,TRBJ2-7,TGTGCCAGCGGACCGGGACTAGTCTACGAGCAGTACTTC,CASGPGLVYEQYF
TRBV5-6,-,-,TRBJ1-3,TGTGCCAGCAGCCCGGGAGGAAACACCATATATTTT,CASSPGGNTIYF
TRBV5-1,once,TRBD2,TRBJ2-5,TGCGCCAGCAGCTTGGCGGGTAGCGGGAGAAGAGGAGAGACCCAGTACTTC,CASSLAGSGRRGETQYF
TRBV6-5,-,-,TRBJ2-3,TGTGCCAGCAGTCTACCGCGGGACACAGATACGCAGTATTTT,CASSLPRDTDTQYF
TRBV5-1,-,TRBD1,TRBJ2-7,TGCGCCAGCAGCCTCACCCCGGGACAGGGAGTTTACGAGCAGTACTTC,CASSLTPGQGVYEQYF
TRBV2,-,TRBD2,TRBJ2-7,TGTGCCACGCGGGGGGTCTCCTACGAGCAGTACTTC,CATRGVSYEQYF